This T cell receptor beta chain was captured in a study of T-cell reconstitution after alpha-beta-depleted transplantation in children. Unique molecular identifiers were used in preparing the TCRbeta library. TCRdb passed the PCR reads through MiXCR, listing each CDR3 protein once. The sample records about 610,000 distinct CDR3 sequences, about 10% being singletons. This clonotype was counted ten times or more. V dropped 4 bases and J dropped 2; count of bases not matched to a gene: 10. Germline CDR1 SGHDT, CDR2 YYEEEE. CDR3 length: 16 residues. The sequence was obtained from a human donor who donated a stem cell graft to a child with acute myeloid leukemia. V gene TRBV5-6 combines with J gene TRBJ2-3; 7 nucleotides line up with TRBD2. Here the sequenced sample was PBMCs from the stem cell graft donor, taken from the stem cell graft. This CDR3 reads CASSPDTGGLTDTQYF. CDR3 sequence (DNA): TGTGCCAGCAGCCCGGATACGGGAGGACTCACAGATACGCAGTATTTT. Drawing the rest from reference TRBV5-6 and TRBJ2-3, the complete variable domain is DAGVTQSPTHLIKTRGQQVTLRCSPKSGHDTVSWYQQALGQGPQFIFQYYEEEERQRGNFPDRFSGHQFPNYSSELNVNALLLGDSALYLCASSPDTGGLTDTQYFGPGTRLTVL.